The sequence of this T cell receptor beta chain was determined in a study of blood T cell repertoires in COVID-19. Whole-study context: COVID-19 samples from acute and convalescent phases originated in the United States, Italy and Spain. Nucleic acid was either cDNA or gDNA, and it came from T cells, B-cell-depleted T cells, or PBMCs.

In the original analysis: Reference gene primer amplification yielded estimated nucleated cell counts. Some clones are missing from TCRdb's copy, which holds only in-frame ones; the method was immunoSEQ multiplex PCR. D and trimming were read from the DNA, whereas the V and J calls and clone size are those reported in that table. The table includes about 220,000 clones, approximately 84% detected once. This CDR3 comprises 15 residues. V shed 1 base and J shed 1 base, with 10 bases lying between them. Germline V lookup: CDR1 SEHNR, CDR2 FQNEAQ (reference sequence). The sequence derives from a man aged 45-65 years who had recovered from COVID-19. The chain carries TRBV7-9 and TRBJ2-5; no clear D. Specimen: peripheral blood. The CDR3 bases are TGTGCCAGCAGCTTAGTTCTCAGTCTCCAAGAGACCCAGTACTTC. Protein product: CASSLVLSLQETQYF.